This TCR beta chain was profiled in a study of lymphopenia after photon versus proton radiotherapy. Findings and limits, study-wide: After the lymphocyte nadir, photon-treated repertoires showed oligoclonal expansion, especially of CD8+ Temra cells. A bigger post-nadir fall in TCR diversity correlated inversely with survival time in deceased patients. Under photons, naive T cells and diversity fell while effector/memory populations rose.

Points on this clone: Antigen specificity is unknown.

Produced via immunoSEQ multiplex PCR; TCRdb's table is partial and in-frame only. The table includes some 64,000 clones, around 90% detected once. Germline V gene data show CDR1 as SGHDT and CDR2 as YYEEEE. This CDR3 contains 14 residues. The V and J ends lost 0 bases and 2 bases respectively, with 8 bases between them. V gene TRBV5-6 combines with J gene TRBJ1-2; TRBD1 is a possible D gene (5 bases). Sequencing used peripheral blood, obtained from a patient treated with proton-based radiotherapy. This TCR came from a man at least 80 years old with esophageal cancer. CDR3 protein: CASSLGGKNYGYTF. The DNA for the CDR3 is TGTGCCAGCAGCTTGGGGGGGAAAAACTATGGCTACACCTTC.